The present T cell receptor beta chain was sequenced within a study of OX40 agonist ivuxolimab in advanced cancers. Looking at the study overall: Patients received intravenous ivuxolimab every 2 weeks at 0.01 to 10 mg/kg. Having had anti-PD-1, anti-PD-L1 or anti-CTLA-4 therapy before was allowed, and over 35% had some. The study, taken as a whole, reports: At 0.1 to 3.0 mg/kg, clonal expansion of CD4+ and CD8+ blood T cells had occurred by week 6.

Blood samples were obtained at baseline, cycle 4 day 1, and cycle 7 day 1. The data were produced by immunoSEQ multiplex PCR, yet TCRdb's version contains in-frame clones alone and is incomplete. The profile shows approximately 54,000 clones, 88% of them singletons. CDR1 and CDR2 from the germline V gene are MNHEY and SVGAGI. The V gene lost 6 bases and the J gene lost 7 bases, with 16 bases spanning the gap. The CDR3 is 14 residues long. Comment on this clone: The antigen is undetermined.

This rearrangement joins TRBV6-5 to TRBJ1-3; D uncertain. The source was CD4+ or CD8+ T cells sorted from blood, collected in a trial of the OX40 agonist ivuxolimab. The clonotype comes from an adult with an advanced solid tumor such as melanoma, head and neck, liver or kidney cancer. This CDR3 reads CASSLGSFGNTIYF. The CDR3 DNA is TGTGCCAGCAGCCTCGGGTCCTTTGGGAACACCATATATTTT.